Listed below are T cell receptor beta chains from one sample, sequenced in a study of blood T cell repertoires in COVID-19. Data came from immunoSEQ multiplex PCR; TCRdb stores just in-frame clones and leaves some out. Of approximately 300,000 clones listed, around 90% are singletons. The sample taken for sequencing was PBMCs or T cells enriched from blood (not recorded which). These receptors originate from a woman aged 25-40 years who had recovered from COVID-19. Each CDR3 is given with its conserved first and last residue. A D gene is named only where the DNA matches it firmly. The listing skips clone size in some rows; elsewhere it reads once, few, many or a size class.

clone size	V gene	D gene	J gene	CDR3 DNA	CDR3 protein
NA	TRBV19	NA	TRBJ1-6	TGTGCCAGTAGATCGGAGGGGGGGCGCTCCTATAATTCACCCCTCCACTTT	CASRSEGGRSYNSPLHF
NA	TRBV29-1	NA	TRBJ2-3	TGCAGCGCCAACAGGATTCCCACAGATACGCAGTATTTT	CSANRIPTDTQYF
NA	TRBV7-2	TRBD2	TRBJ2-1	TGTGCCAGCAGCTTAACACTAGCGGGGGGGTACAATGAGCAGTTCTTC	CASSLTLAGGYNEQFF
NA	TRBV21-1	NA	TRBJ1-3	TGTGCCAGCAGCAAAACCGGACGGGAATTCTCTGGAAACACCATATATTTT	CASSKTGREFSGNTIYF
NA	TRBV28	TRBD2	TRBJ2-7	TGTGCCAGCAGTTTGGGGACTAGGGACTACGAGCAGTACTTC	CASSLGTRDYEQYF
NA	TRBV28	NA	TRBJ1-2	TGTGCCAGCACTAGATCCTCACTCCCTTCGCTGTATGGCTACACCTTC	CASTRSSLPSLYGYTF
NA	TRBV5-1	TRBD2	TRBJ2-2	TGCGCCAGCAGCTTGGAGGGGACTAGCGGGTACACCGGGGAGCTGTTTTTT	CASSLEGTSGYTGELFF
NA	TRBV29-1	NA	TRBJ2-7	TGCAGCGTTCGCCTCAGGGGCTCCTACGAGCAGTACTTC	CSVRLRGSYEQYF
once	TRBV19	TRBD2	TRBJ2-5	TGTGCCAGTAGTATAACTACTAGCGGGGGGCTAGAGACCCAGTACTTC	CASSITTSGGLETQYF
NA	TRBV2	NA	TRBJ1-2	TGTGCCAGCAACGGGGAGGGTCGCTTAACTGGTGGCTACACCTTC	CASNGEGRLTGGYTF
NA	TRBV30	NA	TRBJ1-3	TGTGCCTGCATCCCCAGCTCTGGAAACACCATATATTTT	CACIPSSGNTIYF
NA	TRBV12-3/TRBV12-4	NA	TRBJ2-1	TGTGCCAGCAGACCGGACTTGGGTAATGAGCAGTTCTTC	CASRPDLGNEQFF
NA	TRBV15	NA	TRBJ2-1	TGTGCCACCAGCAGAGATCTTCTCCCGTACAATGAGCAGTTCTTC	CATSRDLLPYNEQFF
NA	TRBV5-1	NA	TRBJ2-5	TGCGCCAGCAGCATCGGTCTTCAAGAGACCCAGTACTTC	CASSIGLQETQYF
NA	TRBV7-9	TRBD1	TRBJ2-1	TGTGCCAGCAGCTTAGTGCAGGGGGCCCTCGATGAGCAGTTCTTC	CASSLVQGALDEQFF
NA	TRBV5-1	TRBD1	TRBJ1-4	TGCGCCAGCAGCTTGGGGACAGGGCCCTTGGAAAAACTGTTTTTT	CASSLGTGPLEKLFF
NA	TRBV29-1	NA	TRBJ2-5	TGCAGCGTTGCCCAGTTCCAAGAGACCCAGTACTTC	CSVAQFQETQYF
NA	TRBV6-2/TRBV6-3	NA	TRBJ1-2	TGTGCCAGCAGTTATTATTTTGGCTACACCTTC	CASSYYFGYTF
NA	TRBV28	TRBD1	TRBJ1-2	TGTGCCAGCAGTGGAAACAGGGGGCGTTTAGACTATGGCTACACCTTC	CASSGNRGRLDYGYTF
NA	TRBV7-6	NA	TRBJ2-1	TGTGCCAGCAGCTTCGGGTTGTACAATGAGCAGTTCTTC	CASSFGLYNEQFF
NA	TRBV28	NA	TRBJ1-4	TGTGCCAGCAGTACCCGACAGCTATCATCAACTAATGAAAAACTGTTTTTT	CASSTRQLSSTNEKLFF
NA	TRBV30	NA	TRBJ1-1	TGTGCCTGGACGGGGAGTTATCGTGCCACTGAAGCTTTCTTT	CAWTGSYRATEAFF
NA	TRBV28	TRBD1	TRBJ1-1	TGTGCCAGCAGTTTATCGGACAGGAAGGGCACTGAAGCTTTCTTT	CASSLSDRKGTEAFF
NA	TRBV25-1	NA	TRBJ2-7	TGTGCCAGCCGGGGGGCCTCCTACGAGCAGTACTTC	CASRGASYEQYF
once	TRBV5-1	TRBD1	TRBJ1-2	TGCGCCAGCAGCTTGGGAGGACAGGGGGAAAATGGCTACACCTTC	CASSLGGQGENGYTF
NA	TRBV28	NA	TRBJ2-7	TGTGCCAGCCCCAAGGCCGGGAGCTCCTACGAGCAGTACTTC	CASPKAGSSYEQYF
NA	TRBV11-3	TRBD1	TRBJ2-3	TGTGCCAGCAGCCCCACAGAAGCCGGGACAGGGACAGATACGCAGTATTTT	CASSPTEAGTGTDTQYF
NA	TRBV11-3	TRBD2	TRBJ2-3	TGTGCCAGCAGCCCATGGGGCGGGGGGGACACAGATACGCAGTATTTT	CASSPWGGGDTDTQYF
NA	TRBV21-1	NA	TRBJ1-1	TGTGCCAGCAGCAAGGATCCAAGGGGTAGGACTGAAGCTTTCTTT	CASSKDPRGRTEAFF
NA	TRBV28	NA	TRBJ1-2	TGTGCCAGCAGTCTCCCAGGGATTCCCTATGGCTACACCTTC	CASSLPGIPYGYTF
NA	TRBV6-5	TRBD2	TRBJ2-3	TGTGCCAGCAGCCCCGCGGGGGGGCAAGATACGCAGTATTTT	CASSPAGGQDTQYF
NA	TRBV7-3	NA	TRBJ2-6	TGTGCCAGCAGCCCCCCCGGAGGGGCCCTCTCTGGGGCCAACGTCCTGACTTTC	CASSPPGGALSGANVLTF
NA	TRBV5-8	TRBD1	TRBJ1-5	TGTGCCAGCAGCCACAGGGGCGCGAGCAATCAGCCCCAGCATTTT	CASSHRGASNQPQHF
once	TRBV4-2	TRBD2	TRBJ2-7	TGTGCCAGCAGCCAAGCCGGGAGGTACGACGAGCAGTACTTC	CASSQAGRYDEQYF
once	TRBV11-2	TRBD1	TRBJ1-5	TGTGCCAGCAGCCTTGACAGGGGGCAGCCCCAGCATTTT	CASSLDRGQPQHF
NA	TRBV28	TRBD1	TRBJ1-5	TGTGCCAGCAGTTTAGCACAGGGGGTAAGTCAGCCCCAGCATTTT	CASSLAQGVSQPQHF
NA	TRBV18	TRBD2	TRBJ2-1	TGTGCCAGCTCATCAATAGCGGGAGCGGTCTACAATGAGCAGTTCTTC	CASSSIAGAVYNEQFF
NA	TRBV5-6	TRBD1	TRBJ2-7	TGTGCCAGCAGCTTCTACAGGGGGCGGTACGAGCAGTACTTC	CASSFYRGRYEQYF
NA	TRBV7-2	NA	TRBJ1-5	TGTGCCAGCAGCTTAGTCGTCCAAATTGGCCAGCCCCAGCATTTT	CASSLVVQIGQPQHF
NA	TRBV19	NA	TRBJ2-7	TGTGCCAGTAGTACCGGACAGGGAGGGAAATCCTACGAGCAGTACTTC	CASSTGQGGKSYEQYF
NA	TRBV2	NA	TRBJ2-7	TGTGCCAGCAGTCCCGGGACACGGCTCTCTGAGCAGTACTTC	CASSPGTRLSEQYF
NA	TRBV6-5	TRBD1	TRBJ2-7	TGTGCCAGCAGTAGGGACAGGGTCGAGCAGTACTTC	CASSRDRVEQYF
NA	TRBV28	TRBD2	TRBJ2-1	TGTGCCAGCCACGGACTAGCGGGAGAATATGAGCAGTTCTTC	CASHGLAGEYEQFF
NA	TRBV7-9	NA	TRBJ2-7	TGTGCCAGCAGCTTAGGTCCCCGGGTGTACTTC	CASSLGPRVYF
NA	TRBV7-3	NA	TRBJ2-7	TGTGCCAGCAGCTTAGGTAGTGTCGACTACGAGCAGTACTTC	CASSLGSVDYEQYF
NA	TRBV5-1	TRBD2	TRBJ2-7	TGCGCCAGCAGCATAGGACTAGCGGAGAGCTACGAGCAGTACTTC	CASSIGLAESYEQYF
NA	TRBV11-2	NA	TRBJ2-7	TGTGCCAGCAGCTTCACGGGCGAGCAGTACTTC	CASSFTGEQYF
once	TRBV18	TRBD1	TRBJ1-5	TGTGCCAGCTCAACCTACCAGGGGGATCAGCCCCAGCATTTT	CASSTYQGDQPQHF